A single sample gave rise to the 15 T cell receptor beta chains below, sequenced in a study of cytomegalovirus exposure and HLA in healthy donors. The PCR was carried out with 60 Vbeta primers and 13 Jbeta primers. Profiled with immunoSEQ multiplex PCR; TCRdb holds only in-frame clones, not every one. The table includes under 200,000 clones, more than 70% detected once. Material: PBMCs. These receptors were taken from a male donor in good health and CMV-seronegative.

The chain combines TRBV18 with TRBJ2-7; 8 positions agree with TRBD1. The J segment lost 5 bases and the V segment lost 0 bases, leaving 6 bases of the junction unmatched. CDR1 is KGHSH, CDR2 LQKENI, per germline. The length of the CDR3 is 15 residues. CDR3 amino acids: CASSPPTGVLDEQYF. The CDR3 coding sequence is TGTGCCAGCTCACCACCGACAGGGGTTCTGGACGAGCAGTACTTC.

This chain connects TRBV2 to TRBJ2-1; D call uncertain. Deletions cut 4 bases from V and 3 bases from J, with 7 bases between. The CDR3 has 13 amino acids. Looked up from germline, CDR1 is SNHLY and CDR2 is FYNNEI. The CDR3 region has the DNA TGTGCCAGCAGTGTTGCTAGCTACAATGAGCAGTTCTTC. As protein: CASSVASYNEQFF.

J is TRBJ2-3 and V is TRBV28; 13 bases fit TRBD2. V lost 5 bases, J lost 3 bases, and 5 bases stayed unmatched. Germline V gene data show CDR1 as MDHEN and CDR2 as SYDVKM. The CDR3 covers 16 residues. In nucleotides, the CDR3 is TGTGCCAGCAGTCCCGGGACTAGCGGGATAACAGATACGCAGTATTTT. Protein sequence: CASSPGTSGITDTQYF. The variable domain in full, completed from reference TRBV28 and TRBJ2-3, reads DVKVTQSSRYLVKRTGEKVFLECVQDMDHENMFWYRQDPGLGLRLIYFSYDVKMKEKGDIPEGYSVSREKKERFSLILESASTNQTSMYLCASSPGTSGITDTQYFGPGTRLTVL.

This clone was seen only a few times. J is TRBJ2-1 and V is TRBV5-4; D possibly corresponds to TRBD2 (6 bases). V lost 0 bases, J lost 0 bases, and 7 bases lay in between. Germline V gives CDR1 SGHNT, CDR2 YYREEE (reference sequence). The CDR3 sequence is 15 residues long. CDR3 residues: CASSLGGISYNEQFF. The CDR3 bases are TGTGCCAGCAGCTTGGGCGGGATCTCCTACAATGAGCAGTTCTTC.

The genes are TRBV18 and TRBJ2-7; 9 bases map to TRBD1. Germline CDR1 KGHSH, CDR2 LQKENI. The J segment lost 2 bases and the V segment lost 2 bases, leaving 7 bases of the junction unmatched. CDR3 length: 16 residues. CDR3 nucleotide sequence: TGTGCCAGCTCACCAGGGTGGGGGACAGGGACCTACGAGCAGTACTTC. Its protein is CASSPGWGTGTYEQYF.

The sample holds one count of this clone. The chain has TRBV7-2 and TRBJ2-7, with 7 bases fitting TRBD1. The CDR3 runs 14 residues. The ends lost 6 bases at V and 6 bases at J; junction bases unmatched: 11. Germline CDR1 SGHTA, CDR2 FQGNSA. The CDR3 sequence is CASSWVGDSGEQYF. For the CDR3, the DNA is TGTGCCAGCAGTTGGGTGGGGGACAGCGGCGAGCAGTACTTC.

The chain is built from TRBV4-3 and TRBJ1-1, with TRBD1 matching over 7 bases. Unmatched junction bases numbered 7, after V lost 0 bases and J lost 0 bases. CDR3 size: 17 residues. Per the germline V gene, CDR1 is LGHNA and CDR2 is YSLEER. The CDR3 loop reads CASSQDPRGTLNTEAFF. CDR3 sequence (DNA): TGCGCCAGCAGCCAAGATCCCAGGGGGACCCTGAACACTGAAGCTTTCTTT.

This clone is a singleton in its sample. The chain carries TRBV7-9 and TRBJ1-4, with D perhaps matching TRBD1 (5 bases). Between the trimmed V and J ends, which lost 5 bases and 7 bases, there was a span of 20 bases. The CDR3 totals 16 residues. Germline V gene lookup returns CDR1 SEHNR and CDR2 FQNEAQ (reference sequence). The CDR3 coding sequence is TGTGCCAGCAGCCCGGGAGTTGGGGGAGGGGCTGAAAAACTGTTTTTT. Its protein is CASSPGVGGGAEKLFF.

This clone was recorded once. V usage is TRBV2 and J usage is TRBJ1-3; D may be TRBD1 (5 bases). CDR1 and CDR2 (germline): SNHLY, FYNNEI. The V gene lost 0 bases and the J gene lost 4 bases, with 13 bases spanning the gap. The CDR3 has 16 residues. CDR3 sequence: CASSEAGGGTGNTIYF. The CDR3, as DNA: TGTGCCAGCAGTGAAGCTGGCGGGGGAACAGGAAACACCATATATTTT. The full variable domain, its missing parts supplied by reference TRBV2 and TRBJ1-3, is EPEVTQTPSHQVTQMGQEVILRCVPISNHLYFYWYRQILGQKVEFLVSFYNNEISEKSEIFDDQFSVERPDGSNFTLKIRSTKLEDSAMYFCASSEAGGGTGNTIYFGEGSWLTVV.

The chain uses TRBV6-1 and TRBJ2-5; D might be TRBD2 (6 bases). Trimming took off 6 bases at V and 3 bases at J, with 11 bases between the two ends. Germline CDR1 reads MNHNS; CDR2 reads SASEGT. The CDR3 is 13 amino acids. The CDR3 nucleotides read TGTGCCAGCAGCGGGACTGAAAAAGAGACCCAGTACTTC. Its translation: CASSGTEKETQYF.

The rearrangement links TRBV7-8 to TRBJ1-6; D gene uncertain. The CDR3 runs to 16 residues. The ends were cut back, 1 base at V and 0 bases at J, with 7 bases in the middle. Per germline, CDR1 SGHVS and CDR2 FQNEAQ. Here the CDR3 DNA reads TGTGCCAGCAGCTTAGGAGGCCCCTCCTATAATTCACCCCTCCACTTT. It specifies CASSLGGPSYNSPLHF.

The chain is built from TRBV5-6 and TRBJ1-4; 9 nucleotides match TRBD1. J was trimmed by 7 bases and V by 4 bases; bases with no gene match: 8. The germline V gene has CDR1 SGHDT and CDR2 YYEEEE. The CDR3 covers 15 residues. The CDR3 sequence is CASSPGVTGGEKLFF. CDR3 in DNA: TGTGCCAGCAGCCCAGGAGTGACAGGGGGTGAAAAACTGTTTTTT.

The rearrangement links TRBV5-4 to TRBJ1-2, with 8 bases identical to TRBD1. V dropped 4 bases and J dropped 9; count of bases not matched to a gene: 11. Germline V gene sequence: CDR1 SGHNT, CDR2 YYREEE (reference sequence). CDR3 size: 14 residues. The chain's CDR3 is CASSPWSGGVSYTF. The DNA of the CDR3 is TGTGCCAGCAGCCCTTGGTCAGGGGGCGTAAGCTACACCTTC.

The chain employs TRBV7-2 and TRBJ2-7, with a weak D call TRBD2 (5 bases). From germline, CDR1 is SGHTA and CDR2 FQGNSA. V lost 3 bases and J 2 bases, leaving 11 bases between the germline ends. The CDR3 runs 14 residues. CDR3 DNA sequence: TGTGCCAGCAGCTTGGTCTCCGGGGCCTACGAGCAGTACTTC. As protein: CASSLVSGAYEQYF.

The table lists this clone with a few counts. This chain joins TRBV19 and TRBJ2-7, with D possibly matching TRBD2 (5 bases). Germline CDR1 reads LNHDA; CDR2 reads SQIVND (reference sequence). The CDR3 has 15 amino acids. V was cut by 0 bases and J by 2 bases, with 11 bases left in between. In DNA, the CDR3 is TGTGCCAGTAGTATAGATCCGAGGGATACCTACGAGCAGTACTTC. Translated, it gives CASSIDPRDTYEQYF. Looking up the rest from reference TRBV19 and TRBJ2-7 gives the full variable domain: DGGITQSPKYLFRKEGQNVTLSCEQNLNHDAMYWYRQDPGQGLRLIYYSQIVNDFQKGDIAEGYSVSREKKESFPLTVTSAQKNPTAFYLCASSIDPRDTYEQYFGPGTRLTVT.